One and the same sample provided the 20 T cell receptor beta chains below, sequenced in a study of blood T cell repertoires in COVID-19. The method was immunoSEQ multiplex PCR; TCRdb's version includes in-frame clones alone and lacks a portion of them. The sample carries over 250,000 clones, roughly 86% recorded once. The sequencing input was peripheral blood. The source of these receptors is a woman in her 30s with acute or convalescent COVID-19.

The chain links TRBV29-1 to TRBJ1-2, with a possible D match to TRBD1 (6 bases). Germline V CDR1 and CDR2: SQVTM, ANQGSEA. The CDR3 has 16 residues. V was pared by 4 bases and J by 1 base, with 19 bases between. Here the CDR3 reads CSVVLPGQLFNYGYTF. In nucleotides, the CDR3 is TGCAGCGTTGTATTGCCCGGACAGTTATTTAACTATGGCTACACCTTC.

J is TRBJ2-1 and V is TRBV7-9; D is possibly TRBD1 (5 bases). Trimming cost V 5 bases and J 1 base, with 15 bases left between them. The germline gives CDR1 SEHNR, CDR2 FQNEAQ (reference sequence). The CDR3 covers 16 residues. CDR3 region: CASSDPGKGSYNEQFF. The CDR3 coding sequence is TGTGCCAGCAGCGACCCAGGGAAAGGATCCTACAATGAGCAGTTCTTC.

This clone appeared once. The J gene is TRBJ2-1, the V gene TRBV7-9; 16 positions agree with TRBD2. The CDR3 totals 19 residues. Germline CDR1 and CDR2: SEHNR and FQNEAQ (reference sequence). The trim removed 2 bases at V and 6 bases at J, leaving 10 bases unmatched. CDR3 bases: TGTGCCAGCAGCTTAAGGGTGGGACTAGCGGGAGGGACTCTCAATGAGCAGTTCTTC. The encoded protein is CASSLRVGLAGGTLNEQFF.

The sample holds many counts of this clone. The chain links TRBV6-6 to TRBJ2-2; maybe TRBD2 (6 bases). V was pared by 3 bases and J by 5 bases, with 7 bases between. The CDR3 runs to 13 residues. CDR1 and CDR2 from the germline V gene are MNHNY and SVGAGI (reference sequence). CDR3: CASSYAGTGELFF. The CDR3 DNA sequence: TGTGCCAGCAGTTATGCGGGGACCGGGGAGCTGTTTTTT.

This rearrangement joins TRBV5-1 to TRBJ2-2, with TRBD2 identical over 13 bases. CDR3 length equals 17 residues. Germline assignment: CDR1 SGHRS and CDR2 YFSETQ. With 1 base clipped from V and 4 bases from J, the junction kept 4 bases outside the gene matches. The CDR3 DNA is TGCGCCAGCAGCTTGACCGGGACTAGCGGGACCACCGGGGAGCTGTTTTTT. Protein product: CASSLTGTSGTTGELFF.

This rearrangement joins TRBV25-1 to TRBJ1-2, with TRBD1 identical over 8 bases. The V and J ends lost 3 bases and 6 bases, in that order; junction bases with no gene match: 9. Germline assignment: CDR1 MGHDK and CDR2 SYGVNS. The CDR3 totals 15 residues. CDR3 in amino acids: CASSDHQGALDGYTF. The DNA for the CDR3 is TGTGCCAGCAGTGATCATCAGGGGGCGTTAGATGGCTACACCTTC.

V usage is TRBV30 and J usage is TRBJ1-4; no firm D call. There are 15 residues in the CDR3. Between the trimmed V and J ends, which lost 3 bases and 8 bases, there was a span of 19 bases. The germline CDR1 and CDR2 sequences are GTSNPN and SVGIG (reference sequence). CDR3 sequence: CAWSPGEGRGEKLFF. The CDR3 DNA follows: TGTGCCTGGAGCCCCGGGGAGGGCAGAGGGGAAAAACTGTTTTTT.

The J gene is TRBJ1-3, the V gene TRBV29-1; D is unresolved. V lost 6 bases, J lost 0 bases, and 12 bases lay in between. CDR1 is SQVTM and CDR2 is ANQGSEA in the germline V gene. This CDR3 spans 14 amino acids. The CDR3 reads CSVAGDLSGNTIYF. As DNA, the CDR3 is TGCAGCGTAGCAGGCGACCTCTCTGGAAACACCATATATTTT. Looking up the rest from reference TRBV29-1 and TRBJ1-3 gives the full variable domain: SAVISQKPSRDICQRGTSLTIQCQVDSQVTMMFWYRQQPGQSLTLIATANQGSEATYESGFVIDKFPISRPNLTFSTLTVSNMSPEDSSIYLCSVAGDLSGNTIYFGEGSWLTVV.

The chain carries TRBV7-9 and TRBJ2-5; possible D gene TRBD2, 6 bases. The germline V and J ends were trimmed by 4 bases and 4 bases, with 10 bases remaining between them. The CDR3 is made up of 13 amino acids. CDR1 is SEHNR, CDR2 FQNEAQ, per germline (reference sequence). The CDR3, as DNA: TGTGCCAGCAGCTGGGGCGGGGCAGAGACCCAGTACTTC. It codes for CASSWGGAETQYF.

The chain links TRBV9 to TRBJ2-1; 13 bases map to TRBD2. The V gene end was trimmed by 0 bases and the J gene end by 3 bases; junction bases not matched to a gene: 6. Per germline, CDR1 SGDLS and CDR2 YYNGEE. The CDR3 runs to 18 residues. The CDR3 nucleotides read TGTGCCAGCAGCGTAGGGACTAGCGGGAGACACCTCTACAATGAGCAGTTCTTC. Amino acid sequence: CASSVGTSGRHLYNEQFF.

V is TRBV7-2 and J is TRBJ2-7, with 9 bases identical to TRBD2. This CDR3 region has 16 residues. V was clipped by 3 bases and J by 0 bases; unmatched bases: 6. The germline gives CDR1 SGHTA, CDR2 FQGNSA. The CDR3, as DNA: TGTGCCAGCAGCTTGACACTAGCGGGTTCCTCCTACGAGCAGTACTTC. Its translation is CASSLTLAGSSYEQYF.

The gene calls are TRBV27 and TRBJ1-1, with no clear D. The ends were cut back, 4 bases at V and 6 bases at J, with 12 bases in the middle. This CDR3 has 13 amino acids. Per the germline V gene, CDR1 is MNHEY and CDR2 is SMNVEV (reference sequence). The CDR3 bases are TGTGCCAGCAGTTCGACGGGTCGGGCTGAAGCTTTCTTT. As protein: CASSSTGRAEAFF.

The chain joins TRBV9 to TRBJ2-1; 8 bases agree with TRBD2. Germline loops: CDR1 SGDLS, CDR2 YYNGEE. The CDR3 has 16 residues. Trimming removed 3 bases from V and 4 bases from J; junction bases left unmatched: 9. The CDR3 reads CASSARTGTRYNEQFF. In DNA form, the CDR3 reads TGTGCCAGCAGCGCCCGAACAGGGACTAGGTACAATGAGCAGTTCTTC.

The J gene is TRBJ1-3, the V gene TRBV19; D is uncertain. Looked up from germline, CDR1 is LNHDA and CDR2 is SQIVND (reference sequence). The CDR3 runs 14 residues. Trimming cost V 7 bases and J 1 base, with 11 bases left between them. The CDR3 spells CASTRGGSGNTIYF. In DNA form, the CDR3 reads TGTGCCAGTACCCGGGGAGGGTCTGGAAACACCATATATTTT. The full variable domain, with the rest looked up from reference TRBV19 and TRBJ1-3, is DGGITQSPKYLFRKEGQNVTLSCEQNLNHDAMYWYRQDPGQGLRLIYYSQIVNDFQKGDIAEGYSVSREKKESFPLTVTSAQKNPTAFYLCASTRGGSGNTIYFGEGSWLTVV.

As DNA, the CDR3 is TGTGCCACCCGACAGGAAGGCCCTGAAGCTTTCTTT. Protein sequence: CATRQEGPEAFF. The chain has TRBV12-3 or TRBV12-4 and TRBJ1-1; maybe TRBD1 (6 bases). The V end lost 10 bases, the J end lost 6 bases, and 15 bases lay between the germline ends. The CDR3 sequence is 12 residues long.

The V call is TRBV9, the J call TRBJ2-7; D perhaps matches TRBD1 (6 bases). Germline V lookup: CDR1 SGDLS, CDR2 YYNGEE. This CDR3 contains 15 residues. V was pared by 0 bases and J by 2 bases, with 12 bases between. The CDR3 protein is CASSVEGAGAYEQYF. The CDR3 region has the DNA TGTGCCAGCAGCGTAGAGGGTGCAGGGGCCTACGAGCAGTACTTC.

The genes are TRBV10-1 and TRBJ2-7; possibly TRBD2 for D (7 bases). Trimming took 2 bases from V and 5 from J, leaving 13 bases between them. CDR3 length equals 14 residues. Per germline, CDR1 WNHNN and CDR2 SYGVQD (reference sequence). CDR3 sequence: CASSEGGARDEQYF. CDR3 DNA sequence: TGCGCCAGCAGTGAGGGGGGGGCGCGGGACGAGCAGTACTTC.

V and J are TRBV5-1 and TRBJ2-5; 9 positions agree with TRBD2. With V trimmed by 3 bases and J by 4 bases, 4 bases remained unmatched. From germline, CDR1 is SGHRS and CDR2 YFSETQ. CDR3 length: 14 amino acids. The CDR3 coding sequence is TGCGCCAGCAGCTCTCCGACTAGCGGAGAGACCCAGTACTTC. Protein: CASSSPTSGETQYF.

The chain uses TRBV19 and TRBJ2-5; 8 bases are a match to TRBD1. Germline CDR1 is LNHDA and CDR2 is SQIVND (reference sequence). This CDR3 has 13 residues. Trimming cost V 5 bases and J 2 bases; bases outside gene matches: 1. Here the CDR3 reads CASSGTGQETQYF. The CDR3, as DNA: TGTGCCAGTAGTGGGACAGGACAAGAGACCCAGTACTTC.

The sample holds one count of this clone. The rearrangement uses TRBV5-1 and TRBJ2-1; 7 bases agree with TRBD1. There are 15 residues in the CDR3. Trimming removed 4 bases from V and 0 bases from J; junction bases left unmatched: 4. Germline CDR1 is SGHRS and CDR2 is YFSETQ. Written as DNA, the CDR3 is TGCGCCAGCAGCAGGGGACAGATCTCCTACAATGAGCAGTTCTTC. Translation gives CASSRGQISYNEQFF.